The 13 T cell receptor beta chains listed next were all sequenced from one sample in a study of control samples from healthy donors and cancer patients. Only in-frame clones appear in the TCRdb table, and some are missing; sequencing was by immunoSEQ multiplex PCR. The table includes 100,000 or so clones, 83% detected once. The sequencing sample was made of blood. These receptor sequences come from a woman aged 45-59 years in good health.

The rearrangement uses TRBV5-1 and TRBJ2-2, with 8 bases matching TRBD2. The CDR3 is 15 amino acids. CDR1 is SGHRS and CDR2 is YFSETQ in the germline V gene. V shed 4 bases and J 4 bases; nucleotides not matched to a gene: 6. The CDR3 protein is CASSLLADRTGELFF. DNA of the CDR3: TGCGCCAGCAGCCTACTAGCGGATCGCACCGGGGAGCTGTTTTTT.

J is TRBJ1-5 and V is TRBV19; no firm D call. The CDR3 is 13 residues long. Per germline, CDR1 LNHDA and CDR2 SQIVND (reference sequence). The V and J ends lost 6 bases and 5 bases respectively, with 11 bases between them. The CDR3 sequence is CASSSYADQPQHF. The CDR3 bases are TGTGCCAGTAGCTCTTATGCTGATCAGCCCCAGCATTTT.

This rearrangement joins TRBV10-3 to TRBJ1-3; D uncertain. Germline-derived CDR1 and CDR2 are ENHRY and SYGVKD. V was trimmed by 7 bases and J by 2 bases, leaving 9 bases between them. The CDR3 runs to 13 residues. The CDR3 region has the DNA TGTGCCATCACTCCTGCTCCTGGAAACACCATATATTTT. It is translated as CAITPAPGNTIYF.

This clone was observed once. The gene calls are TRBV27 and TRBJ1-6; TRBD1 is a possible D gene (6 bases). V gave up 6 bases and J gave up 2 bases, with 11 bases separating them. This CDR3 has 15 amino acids. Per the germline V gene, CDR1 is MNHEY and CDR2 is SMNVEV (reference sequence). Here the CDR3 reads CASSGRQAYNSPLHF. The CDR3 DNA sequence: TGTGCCAGCAGCGGGCGACAGGCCTATAATTCACCCCTCCACTTT.

The genes are TRBV24-1 and TRBJ2-1; 7 bases are shared with TRBD2. Germline-derived CDR1 and CDR2 are KGHDR and SFDVKD. There are 14 residues in the CDR3. The J segment lost 9 bases and the V segment lost 2 bases, leaving 6 bases of the junction unmatched. CDR3 nucleotides: TGTGCCACCAGTGATTCCGGGACTACCCTTGAGCAGTTCTTC. Amino acid sequence: CATSDSGTTLEQFF.

This clone was seen once. The V call is TRBV19, the J call TRBJ2-2; 14 nucleotides match TRBD2. CDR3 size: 17 residues. V shed 5 bases, J shed 7 bases, and the junction held 9 bases outside the gene matches. The germline gives CDR1 LNHDA, CDR2 SQIVND (reference sequence). This chain's CDR3 is CASSPQTSGRAGGELFF. CDR3 bases: TGTGCCAGTAGTCCCCAGACTAGCGGGAGGGCCGGCGGGGAGCTGTTTTTT. The full variable domain, with the rest looked up from reference TRBV19 and TRBJ2-2, is DGGITQSPKYLFRKEGQNVTLSCEQNLNHDAMYWYRQDPGQGLRLIYYSQIVNDFQKGDIAEGYSVSREKKESFPLTVTSAQKNPTAFYLCASSPQTSGRAGGELFFGEGSRLTVL.

The V gene is TRBV7-9, the J gene TRBJ2-7; D is perhaps TRBD1 (5 bases). The CDR3 is 16 residues long. V lost 1 base, J lost 1 base, and 14 bases lay in between. Germline V CDR1 and CDR2: SEHNR, FQNEAQ (reference sequence). CDR3 in DNA: TGTGCCAGCAGCTTAGACCAGGACAAGCTTTCCTACGAGCAGTACTTC. This sequence encodes CASSLDQDKLSYEQYF.

This chain connects TRBV6-1 to TRBJ1-2; no clear D gene. Per the germline V gene, CDR1 is MNHNS and CDR2 is SASEGT. Trimming pared 2 bases from V and 13 bases from J, leaving 11 bases between. This CDR3 is 11 amino acids long. CDR3: CASSENRMATF. CDR3 in DNA: TGTGCCAGCAGTGAAAATAGGATGGCCACCTTC.

This sequence joins TRBV6-6 and TRBJ2-3; 11 positions match TRBD2. Trimming cost V 5 bases and J 2 bases; bases outside gene matches: 6. Germline V gene sequence: CDR1 MNHNY, CDR2 SVGAGI (reference sequence). This CDR3 region has 16 residues. The CDR3 spells CASSRRTSGYTDTQYF. CDR3 coding DNA: TGTGCCAGCAGTCGCCGGACTAGCGGGTACACAGATACGCAGTATTTT.

The V call is TRBV7-3, the J call TRBJ2-1, with D uncertain. Germline V gene sequence: CDR1 SGHTA, CDR2 FQGTGA. The CDR3 totals 13 residues. Deletions cut 0 bases from V and 8 bases from J, with 8 bases between. CDR3 DNA sequence: TGTGCCAGCAGCTTAACGGCTAGAGATGAGCAGTTCTTC. Protein: CASSLTARDEQFF.

The J gene is TRBJ2-3, the V gene TRBV7-9, with 11 bases aligning to TRBD2. The CDR3 is made up of 18 amino acids. The V and J ends lost 5 bases and 2 bases, in that order; junction bases with no gene match: 12. Germline-derived CDR1 and CDR2 are SEHNR and FQNEAQ (reference sequence). The CDR3 sequence: CASSPKGGLADPTDTQYF. DNA of the CDR3: TGTGCCAGCAGCCCCAAAGGGGGACTAGCGGATCCCACAGATACGCAGTATTTT.

The rearrangement links TRBV2 to TRBJ2-3; the D gene is possibly TRBD2 (5 bases). The CDR3 extends over 16 amino acids. The V gene lost 0 bases and the J gene lost 4 bases, with 14 bases spanning the gap. Germline CDR1 is SNHLY and CDR2 is FYNNEI. This CDR3 is CASSEARMRVADTQYF. As DNA, the CDR3 is TGTGCCAGCAGTGAAGCGCGGATGAGGGTCGCAGATACGCAGTATTTT.

CDR3 sequence reads: CASSYDGHANQPQHF. Here the CDR3 DNA reads TGTGCCAGCAGTTACGACGGACACGCCAATCAGCCCCAGCATTTT. The V gene is TRBV6-2 or TRBV6-3, the J gene TRBJ1-5, with D perhaps TRBD1 (5 bases). Germline V lookup: CDR1 MNHEY, CDR2 SVGEGT. The CDR3 spans 15 residues. V lost 2 bases and J 3 bases, leaving 11 bases between the germline ends.